This T cell receptor (beta chain) was sequenced during a study of blood T cell repertoires in COVID-19. TCRdb keeps only in-frame clones here, not all; method: immunoSEQ multiplex PCR. Of 200,000 to 300,000 clones listed, roughly 85% are singletons. The germline V and J ends were trimmed by 7 bases and 4 bases, with 11 bases remaining between them. There are 12 residues in the CDR3. The germline gives CDR1 SQVTM, CDR2 ANQGSEA. Source material: PBMCs or T cells enriched from blood (not recorded which). This receptor was identified in a woman aged 50 to 65 with acute COVID-19. The chain employs TRBV29-1 and TRBJ1-3; D gene unclear. The CDR3: CSATGGGNTIYF. The CDR3 DNA reads TGCAGCGCTACGGGAGGAGGAAACACCATATATTTT.